One and the same sample provided the 15 T cell receptor beta chains below, sequenced in a study of T cells in localized non-small cell lung cancer. The method was immunoSEQ multiplex PCR; TCRdb's version includes in-frame clones alone and lacks a portion of them. The data hold nearly 35,000 clones, with 88% observed a single time. Sequencing was performed on peripheral blood, taken before any cancer treatment. The receptors originated from a woman aged 40-69 years with stage I lung adenocarcinoma.

CDR3 in DNA: TGCGCCAGCAGCCCCGGGACAGCACAAGAGACCCAGTACTTC. Amino acids: CASSPGTAQETQYF. V gene TRBV4-3 combines with J gene TRBJ2-5, with 7 positions matching TRBD1. CDR1 LGHNA and CDR2 YSLEER come from the germline V gene. The CDR3 sequence is 14 residues long. The ends lost 4 bases at V and 2 bases at J; junction bases unmatched: 4.

V gene TRBV7-2 combines with J gene TRBJ2-3; 10 bases fit TRBD2. This CDR3 has 15 amino acids. The J segment lost 8 bases and the V segment lost 5 bases, leaving 10 bases of the junction unmatched. Germline V gene sequence: CDR1 SGHTA, CDR2 FQGNSA. The CDR3 protein is CASSHVGTSGATQYF. The DNA of the CDR3 is TGTGCCAGCAGCCATGTGGGCACTAGCGGGGCTACGCAGTATTTT.

CDR3 sequence: CASSLGVNTGELFF. CDR3 nucleotides: TGTGCCAGCAGCTTAGGTGTGAACACCGGGGAGCTGTTTTTT. The V and J genes are TRBV11-2 and TRBJ2-2, with D unclear. Germline CDR1 is SGHAT and CDR2 is FQNNGV. The V end lost 1 base, the J end lost 1 base, and 4 bases lay between the germline ends. The CDR3 spans 14 residues.

The chain recombines TRBV28 with TRBJ2-5; D gene ambiguous. V lost 6 bases and J 3 bases, leaving 8 bases between the germline ends. The CDR3 runs to 12 residues. Per germline, CDR1 MDHEN and CDR2 SYDVKM. CDR3 in amino acids: CASRIGKETQYF. CDR3 in DNA: TGTGCCAGCAGGATAGGTAAAGAGACCCAGTACTTC.

This rearrangement joins TRBV10-3 to TRBJ1-5; the D is unclear. The CDR3 extends over 13 amino acids. In germline, CDR1 is ENHRY, CDR2 SYGVKD. Trimming removed 8 bases from V and 7 bases from J, with 15 bases in between. CDR3 sequence reads: CAIQGSQSQPQHF. DNA of the CDR3: TGTGCCATCCAAGGATCTCAATCCCAGCCCCAGCATTTT.

This chain joins TRBV9 and TRBJ2-5; 9 nucleotides align to TRBD1. V lost 0 bases, J lost 1 base, and 4 bases stayed unmatched. The germline V gene has CDR1 SGDLS and CDR2 YYNGEE. CDR3 length equals 16 residues. Here the CDR3 reads CASSVGTGDLQETQYF. Written as DNA, the CDR3 is TGTGCCAGCAGCGTAGGGACAGGGGACCTCCAAGAGACCCAGTACTTC.

The chain joins TRBV13 to TRBJ2-1, with 7 positions matching TRBD2. The J segment lost 9 bases and the V segment lost 5 bases, leaving 16 bases of the junction unmatched. The CDR3 is 16 residues long. Germline V gene sequence: CDR1 PRHDT, CDR2 FYEKMQ (reference sequence). The CDR3 loop is CASSPVGSGPGVEQFF. CDR3 nucleotides: TGTGCCAGCAGCCCGGTGGGTAGCGGGCCCGGAGTTGAGCAGTTCTTC.

The rearrangement links TRBV10-3 to TRBJ2-4, with D hard to call. Germline V gene sequence: CDR1 ENHRY, CDR2 SYGVKD. The CDR3 sequence is 12 residues long. Deletions cut 2 bases from V and 5 bases from J, with 4 bases between. In DNA form, the CDR3 reads TGTGCCATCAGTGAGGAAGAAAACATTCAGTACTTC. The encoded protein is CAISEEENIQYF.

The CDR3 DNA reads TGTGCCAGCAGCTTCGGGACAGGTCTCGCGAACACCGGGGAGCTGTTTTTT. Residues: CASSFGTGLANTGELFF. The chain couples TRBV11-2 to TRBJ2-2; 8 bases line up with TRBD1. Germline V lookup: CDR1 SGHAT, CDR2 FQNNGV. J was trimmed by 0 bases and V by 3 bases; bases with no gene match: 6. The CDR3 covers 17 residues.

The chain couples TRBV9 to TRBJ2-7, with D tentatively TRBD2 (5 bases). The V end was cut by 0 bases, the J end by 3 bases, with 16 bases between. The germline gives CDR1 SGDLS, CDR2 YYNGEE. This CDR3 contains 16 residues. CDR3 residues: CASSVARETHYYEQYF. For the CDR3, the DNA is TGTGCCAGCAGCGTAGCTCGGGAAACCCACTACTACGAGCAGTACTTC.

The chain combines TRBV7-3 with TRBJ2-3, with 12 positions matching TRBD2. The trim removed 5 bases at V and 0 bases at J, leaving 3 bases unmatched. The CDR3 has 16 amino acids. Germline CDR1 reads SGHTA; CDR2 reads FQGTGA. The CDR3 protein is CASSMGLAGSTDTQYF. The CDR3 bases are TGTGCCAGCAGCATGGGACTAGCGGGCAGCACAGATACGCAGTATTTT.

The chain couples TRBV7-9 to TRBJ2-5; D gene unclear. The CDR3 contains 12 residues. Germline loops: CDR1 SEHNR, CDR2 FQNEAQ (reference sequence). V lost 5 bases to trimming and J lost 4 bases, with 8 bases between them. The CDR3 reads CASSPLPETQYF. The DNA of the CDR3 is TGTGCCAGCAGCCCACTTCCAGAGACCCAGTACTTC.

The chain links TRBV6-5 to TRBJ2-5; D may be TRBD1 or TRBD2 (6 bases each). Deletions cut 5 bases from V and 3 bases from J, with 16 bases between. The germline gives CDR1 MNHEY, CDR2 SVGAGI. This CDR3 has 15 amino acids. In DNA, the CDR3 is TGTGCCAGCAGTAACCCGGAGGGGGTGAAAGAGACCCAGTACTTC. The encoded protein is CASSNPEGVKETQYF.

The chain couples TRBV6-5 to TRBJ2-5; TRBD2 matches at 8 bases. The CDR3 is made up of 15 amino acids. Germline CDR1 MNHEY, CDR2 SVGAGI. The V gene end was trimmed by 7 bases and the J gene end by 1 base; junction bases not matched to a gene: 8. The CDR3, as DNA: TGTGCCAGCACCCCGGGAGGGGGGGCCCAAGAGACCCAGTACTTC. Translated, it gives CASTPGGGAQETQYF.

The chain carries TRBV4-1 and TRBJ2-2; TRBD2 aligns across 11 bases. J was trimmed by 7 bases and V by 1 base; bases with no gene match: 8. This CDR3 has 17 residues. The germline CDR1 and CDR2 sequences are MGHRA and YSYEKL. CDR3 region: CASSQVLAGGHSGELFF. CDR3 bases: TGCGCCAGCAGCCAAGTATTAGCGGGGGGGCATAGCGGGGAGCTGTTTTTT.